This T cell receptor beta chain was sequenced for a study of cytomegalovirus exposure and HLA in healthy donors. Study observations and caveats: Many donors carried some public TCRs, although rarity characterized most TCR sequences.

Primers included in the PCR were 60 Vbeta and 13 Jbeta primers. Some clones are missing from TCRdb's copy, which holds only in-frame ones; the method was immunoSEQ multiplex PCR. Of 200,000 to 250,000 clones listed, approximately 79% were seen once; the top ten hold less than 2%. In its sample, this clone was seen once. The antigen remains unidentified. Other DNA sequences of this sample code for an identical CDR3. V dropped 3 bases and J dropped 1; count of bases not matched to a gene: 1. The CDR3 spans 14 residues. Germline loops: CDR1 GTSNPN, CDR2 SVGIG (reference sequence). The source material was PBMCs. The clonotype comes from a man aged 50-60 years in good health and CMV-seronegative. The genes are TRBV30 and TRBJ1-5, with 9 bases identical to TRBD1. CDR3 sequence (DNA): TGTGCCTGGAGCGGACAGGGGAGCAATCAGCCCCAGCATTTT. Translating gives CAWSGQGSNQPQHF.